Below are 25 T cell receptor beta chains sequenced from a single sample in a study of shared clonotypes between healthy human individuals. The data were produced by immunoSEQ multiplex PCR, yet TCRdb's version contains in-frame clones alone and is incomplete. This table has some 2 million clones, roughly 94% appearing once. Material for sequencing was naive CD4+ T cells sorted from blood. Described subset: CD45RA+ positively selected. These receptors were obtained from a man aged 18-30 years in good health.

Of note for this clone: Additional DNA sequences in this sample encode the identical CDR3. The chain employs TRBV5-1 and TRBJ1-1; tentative D call: TRBD1 (5 bases). CDR1 SGHRS and CDR2 YFSETQ come from the germline V gene. Between the trimmed V and J ends, which lost 7 bases and 2 bases, there was a span of 12 bases. The CDR3 spans 13 residues. The DNA of the CDR3 is TGCGCCAGCTCTTCCGGGACTAACACTGAAGCTTTCTTT. Translating gives CASSSGTNTEAFF.

Comments on this clone: The same CDR3 is also encoded by other DNA sequences in this sample. The gene calls are TRBV9 and TRBJ2-3, with TRBD1 identical over 7 bases. The length of the CDR3 is 15 residues. With 2 bases clipped from V and 2 bases from J, the junction kept 5 bases outside the gene matches. Germline V gene lookup returns CDR1 SGDLS and CDR2 YYNGEE. The CDR3 protein is CASSVTGANTDTQYF. In DNA, the CDR3 is TGTGCCAGCAGCGTTACAGGGGCGAACACAGATACGCAGTATTTT.

There are a few counts of this clone. This chain joins TRBV28 and TRBJ2-7, with D hard to call. Germline assignment: CDR1 MDHEN and CDR2 SYDVKM. The CDR3 consists of 14 residues. Trimming took 0 bases from V and 0 from J, leaving 6 bases between them. This CDR3 is CASSLWDGSYEQYF. CDR3 DNA sequence: TGTGCCAGCAGTTTATGGGACGGCTCCTACGAGCAGTACTTC.

About this clone: The same CDR3 also results from other DNA sequences found in this sample. V and J are TRBV6-6 and TRBJ1-6, with D perhaps matching TRBD1 (6 bases). The germline V gene has CDR1 MNHNY and CDR2 SVGAGI (reference sequence). V lost 2 bases and J lost 7, with 6 bases in between. The CDR3 runs to 13 residues. The CDR3 spells CASSYGQNSPLHF. The CDR3 nucleotides are TGTGCCAGCAGTTACGGACAGAATTCACCCCTCCACTTT.

This clone was counted a single time. This chain uses TRBV6-6 with TRBJ1-5, with 8 bases matching TRBD1. J gave up 7 bases and V 2 bases, and 4 bases lay outside the gene matches. CDR1 and CDR2 (germline): MNHNY, SVGAGI (reference sequence). This CDR3 comprises 14 residues. The CDR3 loop reads CASSYDRGGQPQHF. The CDR3 coding sequence is TGTGCCAGCAGTTACGACAGGGGAGGACAGCCCCAGCATTTT.

This chain connects TRBV10-1 to TRBJ2-7, with D perhaps matching TRBD1 (7 bases). From germline, CDR1 is WNHNN and CDR2 SYGVQD (reference sequence). The CDR3 is made up of 18 amino acids. The ends were cut back, 2 bases at V and 6 bases at J, with 26 bases in the middle. In DNA, the CDR3 is TGCGCCAGCAGTGAGCTTAACCGCGGGACAGTAGTAATATCCGAGCAGTACTTC. Translated: CASSELNRGTVVISEQYF.

This rearrangement joins TRBV28 to TRBJ2-7; 10 positions match TRBD2. The V segment lost 6 bases and the J segment 1 base; nucleotides outside the gene matches: 12. Germline CDR1 and CDR2: MDHEN and SYDVKM. The CDR3 spans 17 residues. CDR3 loop: CASSRGKTSGQSYEQYF. The CDR3 coding sequence is TGTGCCAGCAGCCGCGGAAAGACTAGCGGGCAATCCTACGAGCAGTACTTC.

The V call is TRBV6-1, the J call TRBJ2-1, with TRBD2 as a possible D gene (6 bases). Germline CDR1 reads MNHNS; CDR2 reads SASEGT. Trimming cost V 6 bases and J 6 bases, with 15 bases left between them. The length of the CDR3 is 14 residues. This chain's CDR3 is CASSGTRGVNEQFF. CDR3 DNA sequence: TGTGCCAGCAGCGGGACTCGAGGGGTCAATGAGCAGTTCTTC.

This chain links TRBV21-1 with TRBJ2-2; TRBD2 is taken as the D call from the table, unchecked against the DNA. TRBV21-1 is a pseudogene locus. The CDR3 spans 16 residues. CDR3 loop: CASSKKRGNDTGELFF. The CDR3 DNA reads as TGTGCCAGCAGCAAAAAACGCGGTAACGACACCGGGGAGCTGTTTTTT.

The rearrangement uses TRBV5-6 and TRBJ2-5; possibly TRBD1 for D (6 bases). CDR1 and CDR2 (germline): SGHDT, YYEEEE. V dropped 6 bases and J dropped 4 bases, with 13 bases sitting between them. This CDR3 has 13 amino acids. CDR3 nucleotides: TGTGCCAGCATACAGGGTGCCGGAGAGACCCAGTACTTC. It encodes CASIQGAGETQYF.

Remarks on this clone: The junction differs from germline at one of its ends, possibly a read error. This chain uses TRBV7-7 with TRBJ2-1, with D possibly being TRBD2 (7 bases). Germline loops: CDR1 SSHAT, CDR2 FNYEAQ (reference sequence). CDR3 length: 15 residues. The chain's CDR3 is CASSRSAGARDEQFF. The CDR3 DNA reads TGTGCTAGCAGCCGATCGGCGGGGGCACGGGATGAGCAGTTCTTC.

The genes are TRBV18 and TRBJ2-5; D is unclear. Trimming stripped 6 bases from V and 2 bases from J, with 16 bases between. The germline CDR1 and CDR2 sequences are KGHSH and LQKENI. The CDR3 covers 15 residues. CDR3 coding DNA: TGTGCCAGCTCCCTAATGAAGGGCTTACAAGAGACCCAGTACTTC. It encodes CASSLMKGLQETQYF.

V and J are TRBV2 and TRBJ2-7; 11 bases are a match to TRBD2. This CDR3 comprises 15 residues. The V and J ends lost 6 bases and 6 bases, in that order; junction bases with no gene match: 10. Germline V lookup: CDR1 SNHLY, CDR2 FYNNEI. CDR3 loop: CASRVGTSGLGEQYF. CDR3 sequence (DNA): TGTGCCAGCAGAGTCGGGACTAGCGGCTTGGGCGAGCAGTACTTC.

This clone was picked up a small number of times. The rearrangement joins TRBV6-5 to TRBJ2-3; D is undetermined. The V and J ends lost 2 bases and 3 bases respectively, with 9 bases between them. The CDR3 has 14 residues. Germline-derived CDR1 and CDR2 are MNHEY and SVGAGI. The CDR3 region has the DNA TGTGCCAGCAGTTACAAGGGTCGGACAGATACGCAGTATTTT. It translates to CASSYKGRTDTQYF.

This clone was found once. The CDR3, as DNA: TGCACCAGCGCCAGAGGGCCCGAGCAGTACTTC. This gives the protein CTSARGPEQYF. The gene calls are TRBV1 and TRBJ2-7; the D call TRBD2 from the table was never checked on the DNA. TRBV1 is recorded as a pseudogene. CDR3 length: 11 amino acids.

Notes on this clone: Additional DNA sequences in this sample encode the identical CDR3. The chain links TRBV18 to TRBJ2-5; D ambiguous. From germline, CDR1 is KGHSH and CDR2 LQKENI. This CDR3 region has 13 residues. V lost 2 bases, J lost 3 bases, and 7 bases lay in between. The CDR3 spells CASSPYTEETQYF. The CDR3 bases are TGTGCCAGCTCACCATACACCGAAGAGACCCAGTACTTC.

The chain combines TRBV25-1 with TRBJ2-3; TRBD1 or TRBD2 may be the D gene (6 bases each). The V end lost 4 bases, the J end lost 4 bases, and 18 bases lay between the germline ends. Germline lookup yields CDR1 MGHDK and CDR2 SYGVNS. The CDR3 is 16 residues long. The CDR3 is CASSVAKLGGSDTQYF. In nucleotides, the CDR3 is TGTGCCAGCAGTGTGGCGAAATTGGGGGGCTCAGATACGCAGTATTTT.

The chain recombines TRBV28 with TRBJ1-4; no firm D call. Per the germline V gene, CDR1 is MDHEN and CDR2 is SYDVKM. The CDR3 covers 15 residues. The V gene lost 3 bases and the J gene lost 1 base, with 9 bases spanning the gap. This CDR3 reads CASSFGILTNEKLFF. CDR3 nucleotide sequence: TGTGCCAGCAGTTTCGGCATCCTAACTAATGAAAAACTGTTTTTT.

The chain carries TRBV15 and TRBJ1-2; 9 bases fit TRBD1. V shed 5 bases, J shed 4 bases, and the junction held 5 bases outside the gene matches. The CDR3 is 14 amino acids. Germline V gene sequence: CDR1 LNHNV, CDR2 YYDKDF (reference sequence). DNA for the CDR3: TGTGCCACCAGCCTCGACAGGGGGTCCTATGGCTACACCTTC. Protein product: CATSLDRGSYGYTF.

V is TRBV6-4 and J is TRBJ2-5; 11 bases match TRBD2. Losses at the gene ends were 5 bases for V and 4 bases for J; bases not matched to a gene: 6. CDR1 is MRHNA and CDR2 is SNTAGT in the germline V gene. The CDR3 is made up of 15 amino acids. CDR3 loop: CASSPGLAAVETQYF. The DNA for the CDR3 is TGTGCCAGCAGTCCGGGACTAGCGGCCGTAGAGACCCAGTACTTC.

V and J are TRBV10-3 and TRBJ2-1; D tentatively reads TRBD1 or TRBD2 (5 bases each). The germline gives CDR1 ENHRY, CDR2 SYGVKD. The ends were cut back, 0 bases at V and 5 bases at J, with 11 bases in the middle. The CDR3 runs 15 residues. The CDR3: CAISESGTTHNEQFF. CDR3 DNA sequence: TGTGCCATCAGTGAGTCCGGGACCACTCACAATGAGCAGTTCTTC.

V gene TRBV29-1 combines with J gene TRBJ1-1; tentative D call: TRBD1 (6 bases). The V end was cut by 7 bases, the J end by 7 bases, with 13 bases between. The CDR3 spans 11 residues. Germline V gives CDR1 SQVTM, CDR2 ANQGSEA. The CDR3, as DNA: TGCAGCGGTGATCGAGGGGGTGAAGCTTTCTTT. This codes for CSGDRGGEAFF.

This rearrangement joins TRBV27 to TRBJ2-1, with D hard to call. The CDR3 contains 15 residues. V lost 0 bases, J lost 10 bases, and 16 bases lay in between. Germline V gene data show CDR1 as MNHEY and CDR2 as SMNVEV (reference sequence). CDR3 in DNA: TGTGCCAGCAGTTTATCAGGGATTAGAGAGATGGAGCAGTTCTTC. Translating gives CASSLSGIREMEQFF.

The chain combines TRBV6-1 with TRBJ2-1; D is possibly TRBD1 or TRBD2 (5 bases each). Germline values: CDR1 MNHNS, CDR2 SASEGT. The CDR3 spans 14 residues. V gave up 1 base and J gave up 8 bases, with 12 bases separating them. The CDR3 coding sequence is TGTGCCAGCAGTGAAGGATTACGAGGGGATGAGCAGTTCTTC. Translating it yields CASSEGLRGDEQFF.

Written as DNA, the CDR3 is TGTGCCAGCTCACCACCGAATAGCGGGAGGCCCGGGGAGCTGTTTTTT. It specifies CASSPPNSGRPGELFF. The V call is TRBV18, the J call TRBJ2-2; 10 bases are a match to TRBD2. This CDR3 is built from 16 residues. The V and J ends lost 0 bases and 6 bases, in that order; junction bases with no gene match: 4. Per the germline V gene, CDR1 is KGHSH and CDR2 is LQKENI.